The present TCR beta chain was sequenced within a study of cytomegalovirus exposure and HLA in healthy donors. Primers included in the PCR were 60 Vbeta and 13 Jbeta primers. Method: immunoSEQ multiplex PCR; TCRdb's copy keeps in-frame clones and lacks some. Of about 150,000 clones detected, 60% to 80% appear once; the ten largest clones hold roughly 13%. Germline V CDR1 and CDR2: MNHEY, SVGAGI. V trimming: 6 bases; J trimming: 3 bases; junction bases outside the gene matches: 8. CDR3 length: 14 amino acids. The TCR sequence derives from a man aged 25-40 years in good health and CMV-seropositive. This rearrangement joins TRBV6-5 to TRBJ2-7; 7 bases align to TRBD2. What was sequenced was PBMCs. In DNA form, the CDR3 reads TGTGCCAGCAGGTTAGCGGGTCGGAACTACGAGCAGTACTTC. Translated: CASRLAGRNYEQYF.